This TCR beta chain was identified during a study of neurological immune-mediated disorders. This CDR3 has 11 residues. V was trimmed by 3 bases and J by 4 bases, leaving 3 bases between them. CDR1 and CDR2 (germline): ENHRY, SYGVKD. A single record per CDR3 protein comes from TCRdb applying MiXCR to the 5' RACE reads. The sample yields tens of thousands of distinct CDR3 sequences, 12% to 15% seen once. This clonotype was counted a few times. The specimen was PBMCs. The clonotype originates from a woman in her forties or fifties in good health. The V call is TRBV10-3, the J call TRBJ2-5; D is unclear. The CDR3 bases are TGTGCCATCAGTGAACGAGAGACCCAGTACTTC. Its protein is CAISERETQYF.